The next 20 T cell receptor beta chains were all read from a single sample in a study of cytomegalovirus exposure and HLA in healthy donors. The PCR contained 60 Vbeta and 13 Jbeta primers. Only in-frame clones appear in the TCRdb table, and some are missing; sequencing was by immunoSEQ multiplex PCR. The sample consists of roughly 110,000 clones, 77% of them appearing once. Source material: PBMCs. The source is a male donor in good health and CMV-seronegative.

The V call is TRBV6-1, the J call TRBJ2-7; TRBD1 is a possible D gene (6 bases). Germline assignment: CDR1 MNHNS and CDR2 SASEGT. V lost 1 base to trimming and J lost 4 bases, with 11 bases between them. The CDR3 loop spans 14 amino acids. As DNA, the CDR3 is TGTGCCAGCAGTGAAGGTCAGGGGTTATACGAGCAGTACTTC. Protein: CASSEGQGLYEQYF.

The V and J genes are TRBV10-2 and TRBJ2-1, with 9 bases matching TRBD1. With V trimmed by 5 bases and J by 8 bases, 4 bases remained unmatched. The CDR3 loop spans 13 amino acids. The germline CDR1 and CDR2 sequences are WSHSY and SAAADI. CDR3: CASSSGQGDEQFF. CDR3 in DNA: TGCGCCAGCAGTTCGGGACAGGGCGATGAGCAGTTCTTC.

The chain uses TRBV29-1 and TRBJ2-3, with 8 bases lining up with TRBD2. With V trimmed by 4 bases and J by 2 bases, 8 bases remained unmatched. This CDR3 contains 15 residues. Per the germline V gene, CDR1 is SQVTM and CDR2 is ANQGSEA. The CDR3 sequence is CSVVPAGVLTDTQYF. The DNA of the CDR3 is TGCAGCGTTGTTCCAGCGGGAGTCCTCACAGATACGCAGTATTTT.

In its sample, this clone was seen once. The chain employs TRBV6-5 and TRBJ2-3; D is ambiguous. V was trimmed by 0 bases and J by 0 bases, leaving 7 bases between them. CDR3 size: 15 residues. In germline, CDR1 is MNHEY, CDR2 SVGAGI. The DNA of the CDR3 is TGTGCCAGCAGTTACTCGGCGGATAGCACAGATACGCAGTATTTT. It yields the protein CASSYSADSTDTQYF.

The gene calls are TRBV7-9 and TRBJ2-1; D gene unclear. The CDR3 runs to 11 residues. CDR1 SEHNR and CDR2 FQNEAQ come from the germline V gene (reference sequence). V lost 7 bases, J lost 3 bases, and 4 bases lay in between. This chain's CDR3 is CASISYNEQFF. DNA for the CDR3: TGTGCCAGCATTAGCTACAATGAGCAGTTCTTC.

V usage is TRBV5-4 and J usage is TRBJ2-3; 8 bases map to TRBD1. The germline gives CDR1 SGHNT, CDR2 YYREEE (reference sequence). The CDR3 covers 14 residues. The J segment lost 6 bases and the V segment lost 3 bases, leaving 6 bases of the junction unmatched. The CDR3 region is CASSSHYRGDTQYF. CDR3 sequence (DNA): TGTGCCAGCAGCTCCCACTACAGGGGGGATACGCAGTATTTT.

This clone has just a few counts. This chain connects TRBV19 to TRBJ2-1, with 9 positions matching TRBD2. The CDR3 sequence is 16 residues long. With V trimmed by 6 bases and J by 0 bases, 6 bases remained unmatched. CDR1 and CDR2 from the germline V gene are LNHDA and SQIVND (reference sequence). In DNA, the CDR3 is TGTGCCAGTAGAACCAAACTAGCGGGCTCCTACAATGAGCAGTTCTTC. Translation: CASRTKLAGSYNEQFF.

The rearrangement joins TRBV5-1 to TRBJ2-7, with D possibly being TRBD2 (5 bases). The germline V and J ends were trimmed by 1 base and 3 bases, with 14 bases remaining between them. Germline CDR1 reads SGHRS; CDR2 reads YFSETQ. The CDR3 consists of 15 residues. The CDR3 nucleotides are TGCGCCAGCAGCTTGACTGCCGGGGAAAACTACGAGCAGTACTTC. Its protein product is CASSLTAGENYEQYF.

This clone was observed a few times. This sequence joins TRBV6-1 and TRBJ1-5; D is possibly TRBD1 (6 bases). This CDR3 is 15 amino acids long. The germline V gene encodes CDR1 MNHNS and CDR2 SASEGT. Trimming stripped 5 bases from V and 1 base from J, with 12 bases between. For the CDR3, the DNA is TGTGCCAGCAGTCCCTTAGGGGGAAGCAATCAGCCCCAGCATTTT. It yields the protein CASSPLGGSNQPQHF.

V gene TRBV6-6 combines with J gene TRBJ2-1; tentative D call: TRBD2 (5 bases). CDR3 length equals 13 residues. Trimming took off 2 bases at V and 7 bases at J, with 9 bases between the two ends. Looked up from germline, CDR1 is MNHNY and CDR2 is SVGAGI (reference sequence). CDR3 region: CASSYARENEQFF. In nucleotides, the CDR3 is TGTGCCAGCAGTTACGCAAGGGAGAATGAGCAGTTCTTC.

The V gene is TRBV29-1, the J gene TRBJ1-3, with D unclear. CDR3 size: 12 residues. The germline gives CDR1 SQVTM, CDR2 ANQGSEA. The CDR3 sequence: CGASLRGNTIYF. In DNA form, the CDR3 reads TGCGGCGCCTCTCTTCGGGGAAACACCATATATTTT.

For this clone: Other nucleotide sequences in the sample specify the same CDR3. The V and J genes are TRBV30 and TRBJ1-3, with D perhaps TRBD1 (5 bases). CDR3 size: 12 residues. V was shortened by 5 bases and J by 0 bases, with 5 bases between the two germline ends. Looked up from germline, CDR1 is GTSNPN and CDR2 is SVGIG (reference sequence). CDR3 sequence: CAWDSSGNTIYF. The CDR3, as DNA: TGTGCCTGGGACAGCTCTGGAAACACCATATATTTT.

The chain is built from TRBV28 and TRBJ2-3; TRBD2 agrees at 7 bases. After removal of 6 bases from V and 0 bases from J, the junction contained 6 bases not matched to a gene. This CDR3 contains 15 residues. CDR1 is MDHEN, CDR2 SYDVKM, per germline. Here the CDR3 DNA reads TGTGCCAGCAGCCCCGGGGGGAGGAGCACAGATACGCAGTATTTT. Protein: CASSPGGRSTDTQYF.

The genes are TRBV10-2 and TRBJ2-2; the D gene is possibly TRBD2 (6 bases). Germline loops: CDR1 WSHSY, CDR2 SAAADI. The CDR3 sequence is 16 residues long. The ends were cut back, 7 bases at V and 3 bases at J, with 18 bases in the middle. CDR3 region: CASTTGSGVDTGELFF. Written as DNA, the CDR3 is TGCGCCAGCACGACTGGCTCGGGAGTTGACACCGGGGAGCTGTTTTTT.

The genes are TRBV5-4 and TRBJ2-5, with TRBD2 matching over 15 bases. CDR1 and CDR2 (germline): SGHNT, YYREEE (reference sequence). Trimming removed 2 bases from V and 5 bases from J; junction bases left unmatched: 1. This CDR3 is built from 15 residues. CDR3 in amino acids: CASSLGTSGRETQYF. DNA of the CDR3: TGTGCCAGCAGCTTAGGGACTAGCGGGAGGGAGACCCAGTACTTC.

The V call is TRBV27, the J call TRBJ1-4, with D perhaps matching TRBD1 (5 bases). CDR1 and CDR2 from the germline V gene are MNHEY and SMNVEV (reference sequence). The CDR3 totals 14 residues. Trimming took 3 bases from V and 3 from J, leaving 8 bases between them. CDR3 DNA: TGTGCCAGCAGTTTTGGGGCAGCTAATGAAAAACTGTTTTTT. Its translation: CASSFGAANEKLFF.

The V and J genes are TRBV18 and TRBJ2-7; the D gene is possibly TRBD1 (5 bases). The CDR3 loop spans 15 amino acids. Germline V CDR1 and CDR2: KGHSH, LQKENI. The ends were cut back, 5 bases at V and 4 bases at J, with 18 bases in the middle. Written as DNA, the CDR3 is TGTGCCAGCTCAGAACTGAGACAGCGTTCATACGAGCAGTACTTC. Encoded protein: CASSELRQRSYEQYF.

The chain carries TRBV7-9 and TRBJ2-7; TRBD1 is a possible D gene (5 bases). Germline CDR1 reads SEHNR; CDR2 reads FQNEAQ (reference sequence). V lost 1 base to trimming and J lost 3 bases, with 13 bases between them. The CDR3 extends over 15 amino acids. The CDR3: CASSLVGRVSYEQYF. CDR3 in DNA: TGTGCCAGCAGCTTAGTGGGCAGGGTGAGCTACGAGCAGTACTTC. The complete variable domain, with remaining parts taken from reference TRBV7-9 and TRBJ2-7, reads DTGVSQNPRHKITKRGQNVTFRCDPISEHNRLYWYRQTLGQGPEFLTYFQNEAQLEKSRLLSDRFSAERPKGSFSTLEIQRTEQGDSAMYLCASSLVGRVSYEQYFGPGTRLTVT.

The gene calls are TRBV2 and TRBJ2-7; D gene unclear. CDR3 size: 13 residues. Germline V lookup: CDR1 SNHLY, CDR2 FYNNEI. The V end was cut by 9 bases, the J end by 2 bases, with 14 bases between. In DNA, the CDR3 is TGTGCCAGACGTTTTTACACTACCTACGAGCAGTACTTC. Protein sequence: CARRFYTTYEQYF.

This clone was detected only a few times. The V call is TRBV5-1, the J call TRBJ2-7; D uncertain. V lost 0 bases, J lost 4 bases, and 8 bases lay in between. This CDR3 is built from 13 residues. CDR1 SGHRS and CDR2 YFSETQ come from the germline V gene. CDR3: CASSLASGYEQYF. In DNA form, the CDR3 reads TGCGCCAGCAGCTTGGCCTCAGGATACGAGCAGTACTTC. The variable domain in full, with the rest retrieved from reference TRBV5-1 and TRBJ2-7, is KAGVTQTPRYLIKTRGQQVTLSCSPISGHRSVSWYQQTPGQGLQFLFEYFSETQRNKGNFPGRFSGRQFSNSRSEMNVSTLELGDSALYLCASSLASGYEQYFGPGTRLTVT.